Shown below are 17 T cell receptor beta chains from a single sample sequenced in a study of blood T cell repertoires in COVID-19. TCRdb keeps only in-frame clones here, not all; method: immunoSEQ multiplex PCR. The sample lists some 150,000 clones; approximately 82% were seen once. Sequenced: peripheral blood. The source is a woman in her 50s with acute or convalescent COVID-19.

The chain joins TRBV5-6 to TRBJ1-1; D perhaps matches TRBD1 (6 bases). The germline V gene encodes CDR1 SGHDT and CDR2 YYEEEE. This CDR3 region has 14 residues. V dropped 4 bases and J dropped 5 bases, with 15 bases sitting between them. CDR3 coding DNA: TGTGCCAGCAGCCTCGACAGGATGGAAACTGAAGCTTTCTTT. Amino acid sequence: CASSLDRMETEAFF.

The chain joins TRBV5-4 to TRBJ2-2; D might be TRBD1 (5 bases). The germline V gene has CDR1 SGHNT and CDR2 YYREEE (reference sequence). V shed 0 bases and J shed 7 bases, with 16 bases lying between them. The CDR3 runs to 16 residues. The CDR3 loop reads CASSLVAGFFSGELFF. DNA for the CDR3: TGTGCCAGCAGCTTGGTGGCAGGGTTCTTCAGCGGGGAGCTGTTTTTT.

Only a few counts were recorded for this clone. The rearrangement joins TRBV29-1 to TRBJ2-7, with D perhaps matching TRBD2 (6 bases). Germline CDR1 reads SQVTM; CDR2 reads ANQGSEA. This CDR3 region has 12 residues. Trimming cost V 4 bases and J 2 bases, with 9 bases left between them. DNA for the CDR3: TGCAGCGTTGCGGGAGCGACCTACGAGCAGTACTTC. Its protein product is CSVAGATYEQYF.

J is TRBJ2-3 and V is TRBV4-3; no firm D call. V was pared by 0 bases and J by 1 base, with 8 bases between. Germline V gene sequence: CDR1 LGHNA, CDR2 YSLEER. The CDR3 length is 15 residues. The CDR3 protein is CASSQEGPGTDTQYF. The CDR3 DNA reads TGCGCCAGCAGCCAAGAGGGCCCCGGCACAGATACGCAGTATTTT.

V is TRBV3-1 (or the pseudogene TRBV3-2) and J is TRBJ2-5; 9 bases map to TRBD1. Germline V gene lookup returns CDR1 LGHDT and CDR2 YNNKEL (reference sequence). The junction had 6 bases not matched to a gene; V was cut back by 6 bases and J by 4 bases. This CDR3 is built from 14 residues. CDR3: CASRDRGKGETQYF. The CDR3 DNA reads as TGTGCCAGCAGGGACAGGGGAAAGGGAGAGACCCAGTACTTC.

CDR3 residues: CASSDSASSPLHF. The CDR3 DNA reads as TGCGCCAGCAGCGACTCAGCAAGTTCACCCCTCCACTTT. The genes are TRBV4-3 and TRBJ1-6; D is undetermined. Trimming removed 5 bases from V and 9 bases from J, with 11 bases in between. Per the germline V gene, CDR1 is LGHNA and CDR2 is YSLEER. This CDR3 contains 13 residues.

The V call is TRBV2, the J call TRBJ1-1, with TRBD1 matching over 9 bases. There are 16 residues in the CDR3. Germline assignment: CDR1 SNHLY and CDR2 FYNNEI. Trimming removed 7 bases from V and 0 bases from J; junction bases left unmatched: 9. CDR3 DNA: TGTGCCAGCATTTTTAGGACAGGGGCTATGAACACTGAAGCTTTCTTT. Translation: CASIFRTGAMNTEAFF.

The CDR3 spells CASSRALQGSYEQYF. The CDR3 nucleotides read TGTGCCAGTAGTAGGGCTTTACAGGGGTCCTACGAGCAGTACTTC. The chain uses TRBV19 and TRBJ2-7, with 7 bases lining up with TRBD1. The CDR3 contains 15 residues. Germline V gene sequence: CDR1 LNHDA, CDR2 SQIVND (reference sequence). The V and J ends lost 4 bases and 1 base, in that order; junction bases with no gene match: 7.

This clone has more than one count but fewer than ten. The chain uses TRBV7-2 and TRBJ2-1, with a possible D match to TRBD2 (6 bases). CDR1 and CDR2 from the germline V gene are SGHTA and FQGNSA. V was cut by 6 bases and J by 8 bases, with 20 bases left in between. This CDR3 spans 15 amino acids. CDR3 nucleotide sequence: TGTGCCAGCAGTTCCGGGACTCTCCCCTCATATGAGCAGTTCTTC. It encodes CASSSGTLPSYEQFF.

The V call is TRBV15, the J call TRBJ2-2; no clear D gene. Germline lookup yields CDR1 LNHNV and CDR2 YYDKDF (reference sequence). V was pared by 2 bases and J by 5 bases, with 9 bases between. The CDR3 runs to 14 residues. The CDR3 is CATSRFVRTGELFF. As DNA, the CDR3 is TGTGCCACCAGCAGATTTGTTCGGACCGGGGAGCTGTTTTTT.

V gene TRBV10-3 combines with J gene TRBJ1-1; possible D gene TRBD1, 5 bases. Trimming stripped 2 bases from V and 6 bases from J, with 7 bases between. From germline, CDR1 is ENHRY and CDR2 SYGVKD. CDR3 length: 12 residues. The CDR3 here is CAISEGGSEAFF. Here the CDR3 DNA reads TGTGCCATCAGTGAGGGGGGGTCTGAAGCTTTCTTT.

The chain employs TRBV6-2 or TRBV6-3 and TRBJ2-1; 7 positions match TRBD1. CDR1 and CDR2 from the germline V gene are MNHEY and SVGEGT. The ends lost 6 bases at V and 13 bases at J; junction bases unmatched: 6. The CDR3 runs to 11 residues. The CDR3 sequence is CASSADRDQFF. The CDR3, as DNA: TGTGCCAGCAGCGCAGACAGGGATCAGTTCTTC.

This chain uses TRBV24-1 with TRBJ2-1, with TRBD2 identical over 7 bases. The CDR3 consists of 18 residues. The junction had 15 bases not matched to a gene; V was cut back by 2 bases and J by 6 bases. Germline values: CDR1 KGHDR, CDR2 SFDVKD. Written as DNA, the CDR3 is TGTGCCACCAGTGATTCCGCTTACGCGGGAGTAATCTCCAATGAGCAGTTCTTC. This sequence encodes CATSDSAYAGVISNEQFF.

This chain joins TRBV28 and TRBJ2-1; a possible D gene is TRBD2 (6 bases). The CDR3 consists of 17 residues. The V end lost 3 bases, the J end lost 0 bases, and 15 bases lay between the germline ends. Germline loops: CDR1 MDHEN, CDR2 SYDVKM. The DNA for the CDR3 is TGTGCCAGCAGTTTGTCAAGACTAGACTTCTCCTACAATGAGCAGTTCTTC. It codes for CASSLSRLDFSYNEQFF.

The chain is built from TRBV3-1 (or the pseudogene TRBV3-2) and TRBJ2-1; 8 bases map to TRBD2. Germline CDR1 reads LGHDT; CDR2 reads YNNKEL (reference sequence). The CDR3 has 15 residues. V trimming: 1 base; J trimming: 8 bases; junction bases outside the gene matches: 7. The DNA of the CDR3 is TGTGCCAGCAGCCAAGCGGGAGGGCCGTTTGATGAGCAGTTCTTC. Amino acid sequence: CASSQAGGPFDEQFF.

The V call is TRBV18, the J call TRBJ1-6; TRBD1 is a possible D gene (5 bases). Germline CDR1 and CDR2: KGHSH and LQKENI. Trimming removed 6 bases at V and 10 bases at J, with 13 bases between. The CDR3 has 13 amino acids. CDR3 protein: CASSAGPWSPLHF. Written as DNA, the CDR3 is TGTGCCAGCTCGGCAGGGCCATGGTCACCCCTCCACTTT.

This clone was seen a few times. V and J are TRBV28 and TRBJ1-5, with 9 bases fitting TRBD1. This CDR3 is 17 amino acids long. The J segment lost 4 bases and the V segment lost 5 bases, leaving 12 bases of the junction unmatched. Germline V gene data show CDR1 as MDHEN and CDR2 as SYDVKM. CDR3 DNA sequence: TGTGCCAGCAGTCGACCCAAGGACAGGGGCTTTAATCAGCCCCAGCATTTT. Encoded protein: CASSRPKDRGFNQPQHF.